The text below deals with one T cell receptor (beta chain). The sample originates from a study of blood T cell repertoires in COVID-19. Here immunoSEQ multiplex PCR was the method, and the copy in TCRdb shows in-frame clones only, minus some. This sample has 90,000 to 140,000 clones; about four fifths occur once, and the top ten carry 15% to 19%. Germline V gives CDR1 DFQATT, CDR2 SNEGSKA (reference sequence). The CDR3 totals 11 residues. The germline V and J ends were trimmed by 6 bases and 6 bases, with 10 bases remaining between them. The V gene is TRBV20-1, the J gene TRBJ2-3, with D perhaps matching TRBD2 (5 bases). The TCR comes from a woman older than 75 with acute or convalescent COVID-19. The sequenced material came from peripheral blood. This chain's CDR3 is CSARVRDTQYF. The CDR3 DNA sequence: TGCAGTGCGAGGGTCCGGGATACGCAGTATTTT.